This TCR beta chain was found in a study of blood T cell repertoires in COVID-19. About the research overall: COVID-19 samples collected from the United States, Italy and Spain covered acute and convalescent phases. Sources were T cells, B-cell-depleted T cells, or PBMCs; the material itself was cDNA or gDNA.

The germline V and J ends were trimmed by 3 bases and 4 bases, with 9 bases remaining between them. The CDR3 loop spans 12 amino acids. Germline V gene data show CDR1 as SQVTM and CDR2 as ANQGSEA. Sequenced by immunoSEQ multiplex PCR; TCRdb stores in-frame clones only, minus some. The table records some 170,000 clones, roughly 80% of them present only once. The receptor comes from a woman between 70 and 85 years old with acute or convalescent COVID-19. The chain combines TRBV29-1 with TRBJ1-2, with D perhaps TRBD1 (6 bases). The specimen was peripheral blood. Here the CDR3 reads CSVDRGSYGYTF. CDR3 DNA sequence: TGCAGCGTTGACAGGGGCAGCTATGGCTACACCTTC.